The T cell receptor beta chain described here comes from a study of patients and donors after allogeneic stem cell transplantation. TCRdb re-called the RT-PCR reads through MiXCR, storing one row per CDR3 protein. The table records more than 150,000 distinct CDR3 sequences, approximately 25% of them present only once. Germline CDR1 is ENHRY and CDR2 is SYGVKD. CDR3 length: 20 residues. Between the trimmed V and J ends, which lost 0 bases and 1 base, there was a span of 21 bases. This TCR came from a human donor who was either an allogeneic HSCT recipient or a stem cell or donor lymphocyte infusion donor (not recorded which). It is not recorded whose cells these are; they may come from a transplant donor. The sequencing input was blood, either unsorted or a sorted T cell fraction (not recorded which). The V gene is TRBV10-3, the J gene TRBJ1-4; no reliable D call. The CDR3 nucleotides read TGTGCCATCAGTGAGTCATCCCAGAAGATCCCTTTTGAAACTAATGAAAAACTGTTTTTT. It yields the protein CAISESSQKIPFETNEKLFF.